This TCR beta chain is drawn from a study of CD8+ T cells in alopecia areata. Note on this clone: Gene labels here are mouse ones. The read ends 4 residues shy of where the CDR3 ends; the end is completed using the germline J gene.

The V gene's germline CDR1 is GKSSPN and CDR2 SITVG. There are 12 residues in the CDR3. The V gene lost 4 bases and the J gene lost 0 bases, with 3 bases spanning the gap. A sort of pooled cutaneous lymph node cells used CD4, CD8alpha, NKG2D, NKG2ACE and other stains. cDNA serving as the sequencing template came from extracted, reverse transcribed RNA. Sequencing used immunoSEQ multiplex PCR; TCRdb keeps in-frame clones, though not all of them. Sampling found 200,000 to 300,000 clones, none seen once. This clonotype was obtained from a C3H/HeJ mouse with alopecia areata. These mice share the MHC haplotype H2-k. The chain links TRBV31 to TRBJ2-2; D is ambiguous. Sequencing input: CD4+ T cells sorted from a lymph node. The CDR3 sequence is CAWNSNTGQLYF. CDR3 DNA, as far as it was read: TGTGCCTGGAACTCAAACACCGGG.